This T cell receptor (beta chain) was obtained from a study of CD8 T cells in ankylosing spondylitis. The study's findings and limits: Characteristic of ankylosing spondylitis blood, it appeared, was a TCR beta motif comprising fewer than 10 highly homologous variants.

This CDR3 comprises 17 residues. V was pared by 3 bases and J by 0 bases, with 6 bases of the junction left unmatched. Looked up from germline, CDR1 is KGHSH and CDR2 is LQKENI. TCRdb called the 5' RACE reads again in MiXCR, with one record for every CDR3 protein. The top ten clones hold around 3.2% of a sample with around 300,000 distinct CDR3 sequences, under 25% of them seen once. Regarding this clonotype: The antigen remains undetermined.

The TCR comes from a female donor with ankylosing spondylitis or in good health (not recorded which). The sequenced sample was blood, either unsorted or a sorted T cell fraction (not recorded which). The chain uses TRBV18 and TRBJ2-3; 10 nucleotides match TRBD2. CDR3 sequence: CASSPTRTSGSTDTQYF. The CDR3 nucleotides read TGTGCCAGCTCACCTACTCGGACTAGCGGAAGCACAGATACGCAGTATTTT.